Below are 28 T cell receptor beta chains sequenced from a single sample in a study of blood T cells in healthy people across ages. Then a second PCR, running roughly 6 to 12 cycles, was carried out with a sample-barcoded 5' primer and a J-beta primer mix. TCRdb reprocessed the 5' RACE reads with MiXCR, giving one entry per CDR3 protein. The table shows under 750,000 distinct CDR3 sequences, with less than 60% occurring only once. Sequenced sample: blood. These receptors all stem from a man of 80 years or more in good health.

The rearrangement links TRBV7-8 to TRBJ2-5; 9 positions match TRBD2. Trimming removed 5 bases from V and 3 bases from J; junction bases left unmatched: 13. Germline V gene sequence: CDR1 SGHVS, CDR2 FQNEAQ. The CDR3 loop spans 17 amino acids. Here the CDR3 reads CASSIRGTSRGEETQYF. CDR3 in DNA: TGTGCCAGCAGCATACGGGGGACTAGCAGGGGGGAAGAGACCCAGTACTTC.

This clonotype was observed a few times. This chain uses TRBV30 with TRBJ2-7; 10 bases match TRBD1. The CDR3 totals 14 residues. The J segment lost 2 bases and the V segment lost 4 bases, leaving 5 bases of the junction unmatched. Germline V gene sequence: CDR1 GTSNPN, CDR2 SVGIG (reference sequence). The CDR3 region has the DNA TGTGCCTGGAAGAAGGGACAGGGGACCTACGAGCAGTACTTC. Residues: CAWKKGQGTYEQYF.

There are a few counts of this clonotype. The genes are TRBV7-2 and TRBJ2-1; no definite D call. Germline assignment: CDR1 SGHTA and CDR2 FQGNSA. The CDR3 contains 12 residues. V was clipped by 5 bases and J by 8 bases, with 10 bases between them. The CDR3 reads CASSPLGHEQFF. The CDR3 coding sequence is TGTGCCAGCAGCCCCTTAGGGCATGAGCAGTTCTTC.

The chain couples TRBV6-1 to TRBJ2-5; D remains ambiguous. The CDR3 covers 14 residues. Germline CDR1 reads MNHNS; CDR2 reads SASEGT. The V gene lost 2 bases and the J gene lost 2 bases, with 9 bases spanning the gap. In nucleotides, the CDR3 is TGTGCCAGCAGTGAACCGAGACCGCAAGAGACCCAGTACTTC. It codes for CASSEPRPQETQYF.

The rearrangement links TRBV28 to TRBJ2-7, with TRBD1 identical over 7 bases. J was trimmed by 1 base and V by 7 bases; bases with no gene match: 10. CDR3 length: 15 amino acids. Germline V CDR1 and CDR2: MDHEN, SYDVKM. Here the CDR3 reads CASINWGTVSYEQYF. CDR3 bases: TGTGCCAGCATCAACTGGGGGACAGTGTCCTACGAGCAGTACTTC.

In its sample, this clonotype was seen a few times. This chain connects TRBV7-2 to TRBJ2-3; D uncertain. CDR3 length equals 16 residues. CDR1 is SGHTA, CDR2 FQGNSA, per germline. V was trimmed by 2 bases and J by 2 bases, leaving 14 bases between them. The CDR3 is CASSLLGPSYTDTQYF. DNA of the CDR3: TGTGCCAGCAGCTTACTAGGTCCATCATACACAGATACGCAGTATTTT.

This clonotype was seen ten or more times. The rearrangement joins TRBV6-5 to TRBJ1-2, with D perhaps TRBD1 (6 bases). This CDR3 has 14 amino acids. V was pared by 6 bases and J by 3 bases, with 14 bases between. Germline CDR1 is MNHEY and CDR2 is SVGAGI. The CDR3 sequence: CASRKGGTDYGYTF. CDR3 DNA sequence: TGTGCCAGCAGGAAGGGGGGTACCGACTATGGCTACACCTTC.

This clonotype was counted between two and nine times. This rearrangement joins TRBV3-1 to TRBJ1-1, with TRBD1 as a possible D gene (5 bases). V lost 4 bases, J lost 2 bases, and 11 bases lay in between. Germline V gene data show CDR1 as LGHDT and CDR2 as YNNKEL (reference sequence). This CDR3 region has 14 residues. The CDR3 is CASSRGDSNTEAFF. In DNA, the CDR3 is TGTGCCAGCAGCCGCGGGGACTCAAACACTGAAGCTTTCTTT.

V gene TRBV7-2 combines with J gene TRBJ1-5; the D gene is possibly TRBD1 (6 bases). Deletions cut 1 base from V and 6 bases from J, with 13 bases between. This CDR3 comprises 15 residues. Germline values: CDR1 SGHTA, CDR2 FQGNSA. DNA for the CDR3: TGTGCCAGCAGCTTAGGTACAGGGTGGACTCAGCCCCAGCATTTT. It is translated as CASSLGTGWTQPQHF. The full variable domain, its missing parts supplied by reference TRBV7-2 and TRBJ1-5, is GAGVSQSPSNKVTEKGKDVELRCDPISGHTALYWYRQSLGQGLEFLIYFQGNSAPDKSGLPSDRFSAERTGGSVSTLTIQRTQQEDSAVYLCASSLGTGWTQPQHFGDGTRLSIL.

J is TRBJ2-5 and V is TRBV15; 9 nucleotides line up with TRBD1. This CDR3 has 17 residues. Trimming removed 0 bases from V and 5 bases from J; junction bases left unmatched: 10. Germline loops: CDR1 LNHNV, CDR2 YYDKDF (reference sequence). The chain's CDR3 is CATSRETGTGFRETQYF. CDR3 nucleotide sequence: TGTGCCACCAGCAGAGAAACCGGGACAGGGTTTCGGGAGACCCAGTACTTC.

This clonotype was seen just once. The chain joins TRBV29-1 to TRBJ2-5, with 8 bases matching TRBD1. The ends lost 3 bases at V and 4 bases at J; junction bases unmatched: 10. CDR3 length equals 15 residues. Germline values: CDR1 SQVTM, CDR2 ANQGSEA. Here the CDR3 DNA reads TGCAGCGTTGAGCAGGGGGCTTTGGTTCGAGAGACCCAGTACTTC. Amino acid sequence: CSVEQGALVRETQYF.

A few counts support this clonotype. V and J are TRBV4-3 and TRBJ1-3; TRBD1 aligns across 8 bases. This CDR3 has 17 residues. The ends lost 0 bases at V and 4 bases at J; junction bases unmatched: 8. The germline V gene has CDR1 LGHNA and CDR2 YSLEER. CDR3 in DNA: TGCGCCAGCAGCCAAGAGACAGGGGTTCGTCTCGGAAACACCATATATTTT. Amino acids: CASSQETGVRLGNTIYF.

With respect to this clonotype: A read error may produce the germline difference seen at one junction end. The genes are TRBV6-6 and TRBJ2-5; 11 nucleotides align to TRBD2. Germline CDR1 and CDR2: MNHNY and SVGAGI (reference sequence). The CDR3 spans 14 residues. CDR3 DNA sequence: TGTGCCAGCAGAGTGACTAGCGGGAAAGAGGCCCAGTACTTC. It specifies CASRVTSGKEAQYF.

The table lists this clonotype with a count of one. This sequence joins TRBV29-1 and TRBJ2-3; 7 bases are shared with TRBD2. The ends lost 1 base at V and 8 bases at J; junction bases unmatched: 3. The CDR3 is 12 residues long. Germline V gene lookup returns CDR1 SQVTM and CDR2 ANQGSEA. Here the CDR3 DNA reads TGCAGCGTTGAAGGTGGGAGGGTTACGCAGTATTTT. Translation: CSVEGGRVTQYF.

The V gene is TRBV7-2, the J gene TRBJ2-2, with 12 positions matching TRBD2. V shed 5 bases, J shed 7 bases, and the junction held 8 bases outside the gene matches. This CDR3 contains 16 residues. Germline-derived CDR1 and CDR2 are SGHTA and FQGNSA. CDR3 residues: CASSVRLAGVGGELFF. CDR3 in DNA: TGTGCCAGCAGCGTAAGACTAGCGGGAGTTGGCGGGGAGCTGTTTTTT.

In nucleotides, the CDR3 is TGTGCCAGCAGTCCCGCCGGAGGGGCGGCCAAAAACATTCAGTACTTC. Protein product: CASSPAGGAAKNIQYF. The rearrangement joins TRBV27 to TRBJ2-4; D might be TRBD2 (6 bases). The CDR3 contains 16 residues. The V end was cut by 5 bases, the J end by 1 base, with 15 bases between. From germline, CDR1 is MNHEY and CDR2 SMNVEV (reference sequence).

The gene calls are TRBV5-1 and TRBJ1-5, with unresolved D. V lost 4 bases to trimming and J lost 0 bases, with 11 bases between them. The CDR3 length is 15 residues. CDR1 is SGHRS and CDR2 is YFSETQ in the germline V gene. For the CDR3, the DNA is TGCGCCAGCAGCGTTGACGGGGATAGCAATCAGCCCCAGCATTTT. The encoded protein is CASSVDGDSNQPQHF.

CDR3 sequence (DNA): TGTGCCAGCAGCGTAGATGTCGGGGGGACGGATACGCAGTATTTT. As protein: CASSVDVGGTDTQYF. This chain links TRBV9 with TRBJ2-3; 7 bases are shared with TRBD2. The CDR3 totals 15 residues. Germline V gene lookup returns CDR1 SGDLS and CDR2 YYNGEE. V lost 0 bases to trimming and J lost 6 bases; unmatched junction nucleotides: 7.

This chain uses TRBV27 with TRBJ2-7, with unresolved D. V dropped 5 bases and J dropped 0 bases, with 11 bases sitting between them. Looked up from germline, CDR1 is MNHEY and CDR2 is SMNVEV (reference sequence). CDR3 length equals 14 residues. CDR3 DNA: TGTGCCAGCAGTCCCAAACGAGACTCCTACGAGCAGTACTTC. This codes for CASSPKRDSYEQYF.

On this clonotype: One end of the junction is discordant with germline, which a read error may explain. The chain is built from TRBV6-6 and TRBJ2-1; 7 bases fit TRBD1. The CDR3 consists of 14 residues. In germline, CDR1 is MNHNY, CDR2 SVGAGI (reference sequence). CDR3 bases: TGTGCCGGCAGTTACCCGGGGACAGCCCATGAGCAGTTCTTC. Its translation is CAGSYPGTAHEQFF.

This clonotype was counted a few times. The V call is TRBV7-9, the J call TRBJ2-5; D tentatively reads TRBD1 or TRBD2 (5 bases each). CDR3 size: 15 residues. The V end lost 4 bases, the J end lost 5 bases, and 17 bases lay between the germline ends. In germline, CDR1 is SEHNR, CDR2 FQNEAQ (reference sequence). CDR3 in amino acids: CASSSPWGGSETQYF. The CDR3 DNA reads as TGTGCCAGCAGCTCGCCTTGGGGCGGGTCCGAGACCCAGTACTTC. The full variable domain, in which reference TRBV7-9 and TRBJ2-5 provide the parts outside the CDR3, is DTGVSQNPRHKITKRGQNVTFRCDPISEHNRLYWYRQTLGQGPEFLTYFQNEAQLEKSRLLSDRFSAERPKGSFSTLEIQRTEQGDSAMYLCASSSPWGGSETQYFGPGTRLLVL.

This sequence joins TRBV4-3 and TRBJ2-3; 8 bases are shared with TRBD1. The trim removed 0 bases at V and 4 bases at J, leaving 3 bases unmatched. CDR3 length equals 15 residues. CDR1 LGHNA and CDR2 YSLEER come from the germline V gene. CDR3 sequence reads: CASSQDRGPPDTQYF. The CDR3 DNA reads TGCGCCAGCAGCCAAGACAGGGGGCCCCCAGATACGCAGTATTTT.

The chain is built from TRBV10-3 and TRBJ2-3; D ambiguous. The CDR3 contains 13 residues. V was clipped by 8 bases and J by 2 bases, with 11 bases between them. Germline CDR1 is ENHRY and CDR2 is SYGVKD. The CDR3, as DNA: TGTGCCATCGCGGACGGTTACACAGATACGCAGTATTTT. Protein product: CAIADGYTDTQYF.

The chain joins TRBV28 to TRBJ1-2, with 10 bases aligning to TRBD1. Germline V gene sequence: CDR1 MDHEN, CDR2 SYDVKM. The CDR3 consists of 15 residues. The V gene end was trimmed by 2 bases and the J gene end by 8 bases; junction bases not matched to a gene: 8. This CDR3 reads CASSLGGGTGVGYTF. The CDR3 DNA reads TGTGCCAGCAGTTTAGGGGGGGGGACAGGGGTCGGCTACACCTTC.

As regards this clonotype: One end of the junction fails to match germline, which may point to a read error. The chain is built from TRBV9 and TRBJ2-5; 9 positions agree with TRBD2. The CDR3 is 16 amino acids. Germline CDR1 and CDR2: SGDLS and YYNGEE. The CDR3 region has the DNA TGTGCCAGCAACGTAGATATAGCGGGGGTCCAAGAGACCCAGTACTTC. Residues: CASNVDIAGVQETQYF.

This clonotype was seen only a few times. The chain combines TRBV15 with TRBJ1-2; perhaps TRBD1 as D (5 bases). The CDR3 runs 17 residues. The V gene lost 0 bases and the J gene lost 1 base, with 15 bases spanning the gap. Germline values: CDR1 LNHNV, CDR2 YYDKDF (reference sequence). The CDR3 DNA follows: TGTGCCACCAGCAGAGAGTCAGGGAGGGGACTTAACTATGGCTACACCTTC. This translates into CATSRESGRGLNYGYTF. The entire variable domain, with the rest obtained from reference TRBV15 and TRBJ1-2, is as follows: DAMVIQNPRYQVTQFGKPVTLSCSQTLNHNVMYWYQQKSSQAPKLLFHYYDKDFNNEADTPDNFQSRRPNTSFCFLDIRSPGLGDTAMYLCATSRESGRGLNYGYTFGSGTRLTVV.

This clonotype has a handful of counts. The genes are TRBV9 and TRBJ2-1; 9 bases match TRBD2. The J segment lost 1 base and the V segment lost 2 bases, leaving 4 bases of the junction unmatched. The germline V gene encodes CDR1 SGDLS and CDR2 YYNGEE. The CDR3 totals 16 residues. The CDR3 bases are TGTGCCAGCAGCGTGGAGCTAGCGGGGTCCTACAATGAGCAGTTCTTC. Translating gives CASSVELAGSYNEQFF.

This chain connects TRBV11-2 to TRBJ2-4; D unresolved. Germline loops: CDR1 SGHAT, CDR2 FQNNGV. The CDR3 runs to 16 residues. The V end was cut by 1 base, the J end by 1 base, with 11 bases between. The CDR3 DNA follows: TGTGCCAGCAGCTTAGTGGGTAAAGAGGCCAAAAACATTCAGTACTTC. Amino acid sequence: CASSLVGKEAKNIQYF.